This entry describes one T cell receptor (beta chain). Its antigen is still unknown. Assay used: immunoSEQ multiplex PCR; TCRdb lists only in-frame clones, some missing. Of fewer than 85,000 clones in the sample, roughly 92% were seen once. These data originate in a study of OX40 agonist ivuxolimab in advanced cancers. Study information: Patients undergoing dose escalation presented with hepatocellular carcinoma, melanoma, renal cell or head and neck cancer.

Germline V CDR1 and CDR2: WSHSY, SAAADI. The CDR3 consists of 16 residues. With 4 bases clipped from V and 0 bases from J, the junction kept 3 bases outside the gene matches. Whole-study results and caveats: Partial responders treated at 0.1-3.0 mg/kg exhibited clonal expansion among the lowest measured.

The sample was CD4+ or CD8+ T cells sorted from blood, taken in a trial of the OX40 agonist ivuxolimab. This sequence joins TRBV10-2 and TRBJ2-6, with 7 bases matching TRBD1. The source is an adult with an advanced solid tumor such as melanoma, head and neck, liver or kidney cancer. CDR3 sequence (DNA): TGCGCCAGCAGTGCGGACAGGAACTCTGGGGCCAACGTCCTGACTTTC. Translated, it gives CASSADRNSGANVLTF.